A single sample gave rise to the 28 T cell receptor beta chains below, sequenced in a study of OX40 agonist ivuxolimab in advanced cancers. TCRdb's copy holds only in-frame clones and misses some; the assay was immunoSEQ multiplex PCR. The data hold about 28,000 clones, with 86% observed a single time. Sequencing was performed on CD4+ or CD8+ T cells sorted from blood, taken in a trial of the OX40 agonist ivuxolimab. The receptors originated from an adult with an advanced solid tumor such as melanoma, head and neck, liver or kidney cancer.

J is TRBJ2-5 and V is TRBV5-1, with TRBD1 matching over 7 bases. After removal of 5 bases from V and 5 bases from J, the junction contained 9 bases not matched to a gene. From germline, CDR1 is SGHRS and CDR2 YFSETQ. The CDR3 length is 14 residues. CDR3 nucleotide sequence: TGCGCCAGCAGTTCGAGACAGGGTGGGGAGACCCAGTACTTC. It yields the protein CASSSRQGGETQYF.

The chain combines TRBV9 with TRBJ2-1, with TRBD2 matching over 13 bases. V was clipped by 0 bases and J by 10 bases; unmatched bases: 4. Germline-derived CDR1 and CDR2 are SGDLS and YYNGEE. CDR3 length equals 15 residues. DNA for the CDR3: TGTGCCAGCAGCGTAGGACTAGCGGGAGGCAGCGAGCAGTTCTTC. This translates into CASSVGLAGGSEQFF.

The V gene is TRBV6-5, the J gene TRBJ2-7, with D maybe TRBD1 (5 bases). Germline V gene data show CDR1 as MNHEY and CDR2 as SVGAGI. This CDR3 has 14 amino acids. V lost 0 bases and J lost 6, with 12 bases in between. In nucleotides, the CDR3 is TGTGCCAGCAGTTACTCGCAGGGCGTAGTCGAGCAGTACTTC. Its translation: CASSYSQGVVEQYF.

Concerning this clone itself: The CDR3 end shows no conserved phenylalanine or tryptophan, and so a read error is likely. It is unclear where the CDR3 begins or ends on the DNA, so no DNA is shown, and the CDR3 is as TCRdb lists it. The chain is built from TRBV7-9 and TRBJ2-7; TRBD2, the table's D call, lacks a check against the DNA. Including both end residues, the CDR3 is 12 amino acids long. Germline V CDR1 and CDR2: SEHNR, FQNEAQ (reference sequence). CDR3 amino acids: CASSNRTSGKYL.

The chain uses TRBV5-1 and TRBJ1-1; 8 bases are a match to TRBD1. Trimming took 4 bases from V and 3 from J; bases not matched to a gene: 5. Germline V gives CDR1 SGHRS, CDR2 YFSETQ. The CDR3 is made up of 14 amino acids. For the CDR3, the DNA is TGCGCCAGCAGCGAGGGACAGGTTGACACTGAAGCTTTCTTT. This translates into CASSEGQVDTEAFF.

The chain uses TRBV19 and TRBJ2-1; TRBD2 matches at 9 bases. The length of the CDR3 is 16 residues. Per the germline V gene, CDR1 is LNHDA and CDR2 is SQIVND (reference sequence). With V trimmed by 7 bases and J by 1 base, 8 bases remained unmatched. CDR3 DNA: TGTGCCAGTAAGCTCTCGGGACTAGCTTCCTACAATGAGCAGTTCTTC. Translation: CASKLSGLASYNEQFF.

The chain uses TRBV19 and TRBJ1-5; no clear D. CDR1 and CDR2 from the germline V gene are LNHDA and SQIVND (reference sequence). Deletions cut 1 base from V and 9 bases from J, with 7 bases between. The CDR3 sequence is 12 residues long. CDR3 coding DNA: TGTGCCAGTAGTATAGGGTCCGGGCCCCAGCATTTT. This encodes CASSIGSGPQHF.

The chain recombines TRBV5-8 with TRBJ2-7; D is undetermined. This CDR3 is built from 14 residues. The V end lost 0 bases, the J end lost 0 bases, and 7 bases lay between the germline ends. Germline V CDR1 and CDR2: SGHTS, YDEGEE. CDR3 protein: CASSLVLSSYEQYF. CDR3 nucleotide sequence: TGTGCCAGCAGCTTGGTGCTGAGCTCCTACGAGCAGTACTTC.

The rearrangement uses TRBV15 and TRBJ2-7; D tentatively fits TRBD1 or TRBD2 (5 bases each). CDR3 length: 13 residues. Germline V gives CDR1 LNHNV, CDR2 YYDKDF (reference sequence). V lost 8 bases, J lost 0 bases, and 11 bases lay in between. CDR3 in DNA: TGTGCCACCCGGGACGACAGCTCCTACGAGCAGTACTTC. Its protein product is CATRDDSSYEQYF. Using reference TRBV15 and TRBJ2-7 for the parts outside the CDR3, the full variable domain is DAMVIQNPRYQVTQFGKPVTLSCSQTLNHNVMYWYQQKSSQAPKLLFHYYDKDFNNEADTPDNFQSRRPNTSFCFLDIRSPGLGDTAMYLCATRDDSSYEQYFGPGTRLTVT.

This chain joins TRBV4-2 and TRBJ1-5; tentative D call: TRBD1 (5 bases). The CDR3 sequence is 15 residues long. Germline CDR1 reads LGHNA; CDR2 reads YNFKEQ. Trimming cost V 0 bases and J 0 bases, with 6 bases left between them. The CDR3 DNA reads TGTGCCAGCAGCCAAGAACAGGTTAGCAATCAGCCCCAGCATTTT. Translation gives CASSQEQVSNQPQHF.

The CDR3 sequence: CASSLEAGSDEQYF. The CDR3 DNA reads as TGTGCCAGCAGCTTGGAGGCAGGGAGCGACGAGCAGTACTTC. V usage is TRBV5-6 and J usage is TRBJ2-7; D tentatively fits TRBD1 or TRBD2 (5 bases each). This CDR3 has 14 amino acids. The V end lost 0 bases, the J end lost 5 bases, and 12 bases lay between the germline ends. Germline values: CDR1 SGHDT, CDR2 YYEEEE.

The chain joins TRBV5-1 to TRBJ2-3; D tentatively fits TRBD1 or TRBD2 (5 bases each). V lost 1 base and J lost 0, with 9 bases in between. Germline loops: CDR1 SGHRS, CDR2 YFSETQ. The CDR3 runs to 15 residues. DNA for the CDR3: TGCGCCAGCAGCTTGTGGGACCCTAGCACAGATACGCAGTATTTT. This translates into CASSLWDPSTDTQYF.

The chain carries TRBV19 and TRBJ1-1, with a weak D call TRBD1 (6 bases). Germline V CDR1 and CDR2: LNHDA, SQIVND (reference sequence). This CDR3 comprises 15 residues. V was cut by 7 bases and J by 7 bases, with 22 bases left in between. CDR3 in amino acids: CASTSQGDRLGEAFF. CDR3 DNA: TGTGCCAGTACCTCACAGGGCGATCGGTTGGGTGAAGCTTTCTTT.

The V gene is TRBV10-3, the J gene TRBJ1-5; D is perhaps TRBD1 (6 bases). The V and J ends lost 0 bases and 11 bases respectively, with 11 bases between them. Germline V gives CDR1 ENHRY, CDR2 SYGVKD. CDR3 length: 13 amino acids. CDR3 residues: CAISESGGLSQHF. The CDR3 DNA sequence: TGTGCCATCAGTGAGTCAGGGGGATTGTCCCAGCATTTT.

The CDR3 spells CAISQGQGADEQYF. The CDR3 nucleotides are TGTGCCATCAGTCAGGGACAGGGGGCGGACGAGCAGTACTTC. This chain connects TRBV10-3 to TRBJ2-7; TRBD1 agrees at 12 bases. Germline loops: CDR1 ENHRY, CDR2 SYGVKD. The CDR3 totals 14 residues. With 5 bases clipped from V and 5 bases from J, the junction kept 4 bases outside the gene matches.

The chain uses TRBV30 and TRBJ1-6; 7 nucleotides align to TRBD1. The CDR3 length is 13 residues. Germline V gene lookup returns CDR1 GTSNPN and CDR2 SVGIG (reference sequence). V trimming: 5 bases; J trimming: 5 bases; junction bases outside the gene matches: 3. The CDR3 nucleotides read TGTGCCTGGCTCCAGGGGGATAATTCACCCCTCCACTTT. It codes for CAWLQGDNSPLHF.

The chain carries TRBV7-9 and TRBJ2-7; D is undetermined. Trimming took off 9 bases at V and 1 base at J, with 10 bases between the two ends. The CDR3 totals 12 residues. The V gene's germline CDR1 is SEHNR and CDR2 FQNEAQ (reference sequence). The CDR3 spells CASAGGSYEQYF. DNA for the CDR3: TGTGCCAGTGCCGGCGGATCCTACGAGCAGTACTTC.

This chain uses TRBV30 with TRBJ2-7, with 8 bases that match TRBD2. The CDR3 runs to 14 residues. Germline CDR1 reads GTSNPN; CDR2 reads SVGIG (reference sequence). Trimming removed 2 bases from V and 4 bases from J; junction bases left unmatched: 7. CDR3 sequence: CAWSLSGGVYEQYF. CDR3 in DNA: TGTGCCTGGAGTTTATCGGGAGGGGTGTACGAGCAGTACTTC.

This sequence joins TRBV7-9 and TRBJ2-7; perhaps TRBD1 as D (6 bases). Per the germline V gene, CDR1 is SEHNR and CDR2 is FQNEAQ (reference sequence). V was shortened by 5 bases and J by 5 bases, with 16 bases between the two germline ends. The CDR3 has 14 residues. CDR3 protein: CASSPPTGPHEQYF. DNA for the CDR3: TGTGCCAGCAGCCCGCCGACAGGCCCACACGAGCAGTACTTC.

The chain recombines TRBV27 with TRBJ2-7; TRBD2 agrees at 14 bases. V was pared by 5 bases and J by 3 bases, with 6 bases of the junction left unmatched. Germline V gene lookup returns CDR1 MNHEY and CDR2 SMNVEV (reference sequence). The CDR3 is 16 amino acids. Written as DNA, the CDR3 is TGTGCCAGCAGTCCCAAGGGACTAGCGGGAGACTACGAGCAGTACTTC. Amino acids: CASSPKGLAGDYEQYF.

This rearrangement joins TRBV6-6 to TRBJ2-7; D call uncertain. The CDR3 loop spans 13 amino acids. V was pared by 5 bases and J by 3 bases, with 11 bases between. Germline V CDR1 and CDR2: MNHNY, SVGAGI (reference sequence). The CDR3 DNA reads as TGTGCCAGCAGTACAAGAAGAGACTACGAGCAGTACTTC. Translation gives CASSTRRDYEQYF.

This clone has only one observation. The rearrangement links TRBV6-6 to TRBJ2-1; D is undetermined. V was clipped by 10 bases and J by 6 bases, with 13 bases between them. Germline V lookup: CDR1 MNHNY, CDR2 SVGAGI (reference sequence). This CDR3 has 12 residues. DNA for the CDR3: TGTGCCACCTCGGGCCTAAGCAATGAGCAGTTCTTC. As protein: CATSGLSNEQFF.

This clone turned up a few times. The chain carries TRBV5-6 and TRBJ1-4, with 9 bases aligning to TRBD1. The V and J ends lost 4 bases and 8 bases, in that order; junction bases with no gene match: 9. The CDR3 consists of 15 residues. CDR1 is SGHDT, CDR2 YYEEEE, per germline. The CDR3 DNA is TGTGCCAGCAGCCTAACCGGGACAGGGCGGGAAAAACTGTTTTTT. Its translation: CASSLTGTGREKLFF.

This clone showed up just a few times. The junction departs from germline at one end; a sequencing error may be responsible. The genes are TRBV5-6 and TRBJ2-7; D remains unclear. The CDR3 is made up of 13 amino acids. Looked up from germline, CDR1 is SGHDT and CDR2 is YYEEEE. CDR3 region: CASSLQNRDEQYF. The CDR3 coding sequence is TGCGCCAGCAGCCTTCAGAACCGGGACGAGCAGTACTTC.

This rearrangement joins TRBV4-1 to TRBJ2-7; either TRBD1 or TRBD2 may supply D (5 bases each). The CDR3 spans 16 residues. CDR1 is MGHRA, CDR2 YSYEKL, per germline. Trimming stripped 0 bases from V and 0 bases from J, with 12 bases between. The CDR3 loop reads CASSQDPGRGSYEQYF. In DNA form, the CDR3 reads TGCGCCAGCAGCCAAGATCCGGGAAGGGGCTCCTACGAGCAGTACTTC.

This chain joins TRBV6-5 and TRBJ2-3, with D possibly matching TRBD2 (5 bases). Trimming stripped 0 bases from V and 8 bases from J, with 9 bases between. Germline values: CDR1 MNHEY, CDR2 SVGAGI. CDR3 length: 13 amino acids. The CDR3 reads CASSYSSAATQYF. In nucleotides, the CDR3 is TGTGCCAGCAGTTACTCTAGCGCTGCTACGCAGTATTTT.

This clone was recorded a few times. The chain employs TRBV7-3 and TRBJ2-1; the D is unclear. This CDR3 has 12 residues. Germline assignment: CDR1 SGHTA and CDR2 FQGTGA. The germline V and J ends were trimmed by 4 bases and 7 bases, with 8 bases remaining between them. The CDR3 nucleotides are TGTGCCAGCAGCTCGGCATCGAATGAGCAGTTCTTC. Translated: CASSSASNEQFF.

J is TRBJ2-7 and V is TRBV5-5; 9 nucleotides agree with TRBD2. J was trimmed by 6 bases and V by 4 bases; bases with no gene match: 11. The CDR3 length is 15 residues. Germline lookup yields CDR1 SGHKS and CDR2 YYEKEE (reference sequence). The CDR3 loop reads CASSPPFSGRGEQYF. The CDR3 DNA reads TGTGCCAGCAGCCCCCCTTTTAGCGGGAGAGGCGAGCAGTACTTC. Full variable domain (outside the CDR3, taken from reference TRBV5-5 and TRBJ2-7): DAGVTQSPTHLIKTRGQQVTLRCSPISGHKSVSWYQQVLGQGPQFIFQYYEKEERGRGNFPDRFSARQFPNYSSELNVNALLLGDSALYLCASSPPFSGRGEQYFGPGTRLTVT.